This T cell receptor beta chain originates from a study of T cell responses to AZD1222 COVID-19 vaccine. This clone appeared a few times. Profiled with immunoSEQ multiplex PCR; TCRdb holds only in-frame clones, not every one. The repertoire holds 70,000 or so clones, with 83% as singletons. This TCR came from an adult who received the AZD1222 COVID-19 vaccine. Source: peripheral blood, taken 28 days after the second AZD1222 dose.

CDR3 coding DNA: TGCAGCGCCCGGACAGGCCTCAATCAGCCCCAGCATTTT. Its translation is CSARTGLNQPQHF. V is TRBV29-1 and J is TRBJ1-5; 7 bases fit TRBD1. The CDR3 loop spans 13 amino acids. Per the germline V gene, CDR1 is SQVTM and CDR2 is ANQGSEA. With 7 bases clipped from V and 3 bases from J, the junction kept 6 bases outside the gene matches.